What follows are 25 T cell receptor beta chains derived from one specimen sequenced in a study of control samples from healthy donors and cancer patients (dated by TCRdb to 2018 to 2020). Preparation of the library involved the immunoSEQ multiplex PCR assay. TCRdb limited this immuneACCESS table to in-frame rearrangements with V and J called. A share of clones is missing; checked studies link under half to unresolved V genes, and the rest is unexplained. This sample gives around 170,000 clones in total; about 93% of them show up just once. The ten largest clones take up about 0.64% of the sample. The specimen was blood. The source is a woman in her thirties in good health.

CDR3 amino acids: CASRLRVTDTQYF. The CDR3 DNA is TGTGCCAGTAGGCTTCGAGTCACAGATACGCAGTATTTT. This chain uses TRBV19 with TRBJ2-3; D gene uncertain. This CDR3 region has 13 residues. The V end lost 6 bases, the J end lost 2 bases, and 9 bases lay between the germline ends. Germline CDR1 reads LNHDA; CDR2 reads SQIVND (reference sequence).

The J gene is TRBJ1-5, the V gene TRBV20-1; D remains ambiguous. There are 11 residues in the CDR3. The V gene's germline CDR1 is DFQATT and CDR2 SNEGSKA (reference sequence). V lost 7 bases and J lost 8, with 12 bases in between. The CDR3, as DNA: TGCAGTGACCAGACCGGGGAGCCCCAGCATTTT. As protein: CSDQTGEPQHF.

V gene TRBV7-9 combines with J gene TRBJ2-7; weak D call: TRBD1 (5 bases). Germline V gene lookup returns CDR1 SEHNR and CDR2 FQNEAQ (reference sequence). The CDR3 sequence is 14 residues long. Trimming left V 0 bases short and J 1 base short, with 7 bases between. The CDR3 is CASSLAGVSYEQYF. In DNA form, the CDR3 reads TGTGCCAGCAGCTTAGCAGGGGTTTCCTACGAGCAGTACTTC. The full variable domain, rest sourced from reference TRBV7-9 and TRBJ2-7, is DTGVSQNPRHKITKRGQNVTFRCDPISEHNRLYWYRQTLGQGPEFLTYFQNEAQLEKSRLLSDRFSAERPKGSFSTLEIQRTEQGDSAMYLCASSLAGVSYEQYFGPGTRLTVT.

This chain connects TRBV5-1 to TRBJ1-5; the match to TRBD1 covers 8 bases. V shed 5 bases, J shed 3 bases, and the junction held 7 bases outside the gene matches. The CDR3 extends over 15 amino acids. Germline V CDR1 and CDR2: SGHRS, YFSETQ. The CDR3 nucleotides read TGCGCCAGCAGACGGACAGGGCAAGACAATCAGCCCCAGCATTTT. Its protein is CASRRTGQDNQPQHF.

J is TRBJ2-1 and V is TRBV2, with D possibly matching TRBD2 (5 bases). This CDR3 is 10 amino acids long. CDR1 SNHLY and CDR2 FYNNEI come from the germline V gene. The V end lost 6 bases, the J end lost 9 bases, and 6 bases lay between the germline ends. Here the CDR3 DNA reads TGTGCCAGCAGAGGAGGTGAGCAGTTCTTC. Its translation is CASRGGEQFF.

The chain combines TRBV10-2 with TRBJ2-2, with unresolved D. CDR1 is WSHSY and CDR2 is SAAADI in the germline V gene. With 6 bases removed from V and 6 bases from J, the gap between germline ends came to 8 bases. This CDR3 is built from 12 residues. For the CDR3, the DNA is TGCGCCAGCAGGCAACCTCCCGGGGAGCTGTTTTTT. It codes for CASRQPPGELFF.

The chain uses TRBV4-1 and TRBJ2-1; D might be TRBD1 or TRBD2, each matching 5 bases. Per germline, CDR1 MGHRA and CDR2 YSYEKL. V dropped 4 bases and J dropped 0 bases, with 10 bases sitting between them. The CDR3 totals 15 residues. CDR3 sequence reads: CASSRDESSYNEQFF. The CDR3, as DNA: TGCGCCAGCAGCCGGGACGAGAGCTCCTACAATGAGCAGTTCTTC.

The rearrangement links TRBV12-3 or TRBV12-4 to TRBJ2-1; the D is unclear. The CDR3 runs to 13 residues. V shed 6 bases and J shed 9 bases, with 15 bases lying between them. Here the CDR3 reads CASSRRERTEQFF. CDR3 in DNA: TGTGCCAGCAGCCGACGTGAACGGACTGAGCAGTTCTTC.

This clone came up many times. The V and J genes are TRBV19 and TRBJ1-1; D remains ambiguous. The germline CDR1 and CDR2 sequences are LNHDA and SQIVND (reference sequence). The CDR3 length is 13 residues. The V gene lost 3 bases and the J gene lost 3 bases, with 8 bases spanning the gap. The CDR3 DNA reads as TGTGCCAGTAGTATCCGCCAAGACACTGAAGCTTTCTTT. Translation: CASSIRQDTEAFF.

This clone was seen just once. The rearrangement links TRBV18 to TRBJ1-2, with 7 bases lining up with TRBD1. After removal of 3 bases from V and 5 bases from J, the junction contained 6 bases not matched to a gene. CDR3 length equals 14 residues. The germline V gene has CDR1 KGHSH and CDR2 LQKENI. The CDR3, as DNA: TGTGCCAGCTCACCTAGACAGGGCCTTTATGGCTACACCTTC. Its protein product is CASSPRQGLYGYTF.

The V and J genes are TRBV19 and TRBJ1-1, with D possibly matching TRBD1 (5 bases). Germline-derived CDR1 and CDR2 are LNHDA and SQIVND (reference sequence). This CDR3 comprises 12 residues. V was clipped by 2 bases and J by 6 bases, with 7 bases between them. The CDR3 DNA is TGTGCCAGTAGTATACTAGGGGCTGAAGCTTTCTTT. Protein: CASSILGAEAFF.

The chain couples TRBV24-1 to TRBJ2-1; TRBD2 matches 8 bases. The CDR3 totals 16 residues. Losses at the gene ends were 4 bases for V and 1 base for J; bases not matched to a gene: 5. Germline V gives CDR1 KGHDR, CDR2 SFDVKD. In DNA, the CDR3 is TGTGCCACCAGTGACTCCAGCGGGAGTTCCTACAATGAGCAGTTCTTC. Translating gives CATSDSSGSSYNEQFF.

The CDR3 coding sequence is TGCGCCAGCAGCCAAGATTGGACGGCCAGGTCAATTGGAAAACTGTTTTTT. It yields the protein CASSQDWTARSIGKLFF. This chain joins TRBV4-3 and TRBJ1-4; D uncertain. V gave up 0 bases and J gave up 10 bases, with 21 bases separating them. Germline V gene sequence: CDR1 LGHNA, CDR2 YSLEER. The length of the CDR3 is 17 residues.

The rearrangement links TRBV5-6 to TRBJ1-3, with D possibly being TRBD1 (5 bases). In germline, CDR1 is SGHDT, CDR2 YYEEEE. The length of the CDR3 is 15 residues. The germline V and J ends were trimmed by 0 bases and 0 bases, with 7 bases remaining between them. The CDR3 is CASSLDRRSGNTIYF. CDR3 coding DNA: TGTGCCAGCAGCTTGGACAGGCGCTCTGGAAACACCATATATTTT. The entire variable domain, with the rest obtained from reference TRBV5-6 and TRBJ1-3, is as follows: DAGVTQSPTHLIKTRGQQVTLRCSPKSGHDTVSWYQQALGQGPQFIFQYYEEEERQRGNFPDRFSGHQFPNYSSELNVNALLLGDSALYLCASSLDRRSGNTIYFGEGSWLTVV.

The rearrangement links TRBV30 to TRBJ2-1; TRBD1 might be the D (6 bases). V was trimmed by 3 bases and J by 7 bases, leaving 10 bases between them. CDR3 size: 12 residues. Germline CDR1 GTSNPN, CDR2 SVGIG (reference sequence). The CDR3 is CAWRGTRNEQFF. The CDR3 DNA sequence: TGTGCCTGGAGGGGGACACGGAATGAGCAGTTCTTC.

The chain couples TRBV25-1 to TRBJ2-3, with 9 bases identical to TRBD2. This CDR3 has 12 residues. V lost 9 bases to trimming and J lost 4 bases; unmatched junction nucleotides: 2. Germline V CDR1 and CDR2: MGHDK, SYGVNS. CDR3 nucleotides: TGTGCCAGTTGGACTAGCGCAGATACGCAGTATTTT. Encoded protein: CASWTSADTQYF.

This sequence joins TRBV18 and TRBJ2-5, with D hard to call. Deletions cut 2 bases from V and 10 bases from J, with 8 bases between. This CDR3 region has 11 residues. Germline CDR1 is KGHSH and CDR2 is LQKENI. For the CDR3, the DNA is TGTGCCAGCTCACCATCCTTGGACCAGTACTTC. It yields the protein CASSPSLDQYF.

The rearrangement links TRBV28 to TRBJ2-1; D might be TRBD1 or TRBD2, each matching 5 bases. Trimming shortened V by 2 bases and J by 3 bases, and 8 bases separated the two germline ends. Germline loops: CDR1 MDHEN, CDR2 SYDVKM. The CDR3 length is 14 residues. The CDR3 loop is CASSLMGRYNEQFF. Written as DNA, the CDR3 is TGTGCCAGCAGTTTAATGGGACGCTACAATGAGCAGTTCTTC.

The rearrangement uses TRBV14 and TRBJ2-2; perhaps TRBD2 as D (6 bases). This CDR3 region has 15 residues. Germline V gene sequence: CDR1 SGHDN, CDR2 FVKESK. V was pared by 2 bases and J by 8 bases, with 15 bases between. The CDR3 bases are TGTGCCAGCAGCCAACTAGCGTCGATGGGAGGGGAGCTGTTTTTT. Amino acids: CASSQLASMGGELFF.

This chain connects TRBV19 to TRBJ2-7; TRBD2 is a possible D gene (6 bases). This CDR3 is built from 14 residues. V was shortened by 9 bases and J by 6 bases, with 21 bases between the two germline ends. The germline V gene encodes CDR1 LNHDA and CDR2 SQIVND (reference sequence). The DNA for the CDR3 is TGTGCCAGCAGCGACAGATCTAGCGATTCCGAGCAGTACTTC. This encodes CASSDRSSDSEQYF. The full variable domain, its missing parts supplied by reference TRBV19 and TRBJ2-7, is DGGITQSPKYLFRKEGQNVTLSCEQNLNHDAMYWYRQDPGQGLRLIYYSQIVNDFQKGDIAEGYSVSREKKESFPLTVTSAQKNPTAFYLCASSDRSSDSEQYFGPGTRLTVT.

J is TRBJ2-1 and V is TRBV2; D is uncertain. The CDR3 has 20 residues. Germline V gives CDR1 SNHLY, CDR2 FYNNEI. V lost 9 bases and J 0 bases, leaving 30 bases between the germline ends. This CDR3 is CASLSYTAPSSRSSYNEQFF. The CDR3 region has the DNA TGTGCCAGTCTCAGTTATACAGCCCCAAGCAGCAGGAGCTCCTACAATGAGCAGTTCTTC.

This chain joins TRBV30 and TRBJ2-2; D is tentatively TRBD1 or TRBD2 (5 bases each). Looked up from germline, CDR1 is GTSNPN and CDR2 is SVGIG (reference sequence). V lost 4 bases and J 0 bases, leaving 15 bases between the germline ends. CDR3 size: 16 residues. The CDR3 DNA reads TGTGCCTGGACCCGTTCGAGGGGCGCGAACACCGGGGAGCTGTTTTTT. This codes for CAWTRSRGANTGELFF.

The chain joins TRBV29-1 to TRBJ2-1; 8 nucleotides match TRBD2. This CDR3 region has 14 residues. Trimming took 4 bases from V and 3 from J; bases not matched to a gene: 5. The germline V gene encodes CDR1 SQVTM and CDR2 ANQGSEA. CDR3: CSVAIGTSYNEQFF. The DNA of the CDR3 is TGCAGCGTTGCCATAGGGACTAGCTACAATGAGCAGTTCTTC.

The chain uses TRBV6-4 and TRBJ1-6, with D perhaps TRBD1 (6 bases). V lost 3 bases and J 10 bases, leaving 10 bases between the germline ends. This CDR3 has 13 amino acids. Germline loops: CDR1 MRHNA, CDR2 SNTAGT. CDR3 nucleotide sequence: TGTGCCAGCAGTGAGTCAGGGACATCACCCCTCCACTTT. It specifies CASSESGTSPLHF.

This clone was seen just once. The rearrangement joins TRBV12-3 or TRBV12-4 to TRBJ1-1; D gene uncertain. The length of the CDR3 is 11 residues. V was clipped by 3 bases and J by 11 bases, with 10 bases between them. The chain's CDR3 is CASSFSGVAFF. CDR3 sequence (DNA): TGTGCCAGCAGTTTTTCCGGGGTGGCTTTCTTT.